A selection of T cell receptor beta chains follows, all from one sample in a study of graft-versus-host responses after intestinal transplantation. Repertoires were generated with immunoSEQ multiplex PCR, while TCRdb's copy carries only in-frame clones and drops some. The table lists 85,000 to 95,000 clones, more than 85% of them singletons. Which antigens these TCRs recognize remains unknown. Here the sequenced sample was unstimulated CD8+ T cells sorted from spleen or lymph node cells, taken before intestinal transplant. All receptors come from a human donor who received an intestinal transplant. Both conserved end residues are part of each CDR3. D genes are given only for firm matches. Where a row states a size, it is once, few, many or the class of an expanded clone; other rows omit it.

TRBJ2-1 TRBV7-2 . TRBD2 TGTGCCAGCAGCTTCGGGGGGGGCTACAATGAGCAGTTCTTC CASSFGGGYNEQFF
TRBJ1-6 TRBV19 few . TGTGCCAGTAGTAAAGTCCAAACAGCTACCTCACCCCTCCACTTT CASSKVQTATSPLHF
TRBJ2-1 TRBV4-3 . . TGCGCCAGCAGCACCAGGGAAGGGGCCTACAATGAGCAGTTCTTC CASSTREGAYNEQFF
TRBJ1-2 TRBV30 . . TGTGCCTGGAGTGGGGGAGGGAATGGCTACACCTTC CAWSGGGNGYTF
TRBJ2-1 TRBV10-3 . . TGTGCCATCAGTGTAGAGGGATACAATGAGCAGTTCTTC CAISVEGYNEQFF
TRBJ2-4 TRBV7-6 . TRBD2 TGTGCCAGCAGCTTAAGGGCTAGCGGGGGGCAGACCTTAGCCAAAAACATTCAGTACTTC CASSLRASGGQTLAKNIQYF
TRBJ1-4 TRBV15 . . TGTGCCACCAGCAGAGGGGGGGGCGGTGAAAAACTGTTTTTT CATSRGGGGEKLFF
TRBJ2-5 TRBV4-3 . TRBD1 TGCGCCAGCAGCCAGGGATACAGGGGCGCCCAAGAGACCCAGTACTTC CASSQGYRGAQETQYF
TRBJ1-2 TRBV2 once . TGTGCCAGCAGTGAAGGAAGACAGCCCCATATTTATGGCTACACCTTC CASSEGRQPHIYGYTF
TRBJ1-1 TRBV19 . . TGTGCCAGTAGTATGGAGACTGAAGCTTTCTTT CASSMETEAFF
TRBJ1-2 TRBV27 . . TGTGCCAGCAGTGCGGGGGGTCCTAACTATGGCTACACCTTC CASSAGGPNYGYTF
TRBJ2-1 TRBV7-9 . . TGTGCCAGCAGCTTAGACGGGGATGAGCAGTTCTTC CASSLDGDEQFF
TRBJ1-4 TRBV9 . . TGTGCCAGCAGCGTAGATTGGGCGTCTAATGAAAAACTGTTTTTT CASSVDWASNEKLFF
TRBJ2-7 TRBV7-2 . TRBD2 TGTGCCAGCAGCCCCCGGGCTAGCGGGGGTTACGAGCAGTACTTC CASSPRASGGYEQYF
TRBJ1-1 TRBV5-4 . . TGTGCCAGCAGCCGCGTGGGGGGGCCTTTGAACACTGAAGCTTTCTTT CASSRVGGPLNTEAFF
TRBJ2-7 TRBV27 . . TGTGCCAGCAGTTCCCGGGGTGATCGCTACGAGCAGTACTTC CASSSRGDRYEQYF
TRBJ2-7 TRBV4-1 . TRBD2 TGCGCCAGCAGCCACGGACTAGCGACCCCCTACGAGCAGTACTTC CASSHGLATPYEQYF
TRBJ1-6 TRBV7-9 . . TGTGCCAGCAGCTTAATGTCGGTCACCGGTCCTGGTTCACCCCTCCACTTT CASSLMSVTGPGSPLHF
TRBJ1-2 TRBV29-1 . TRBD1 TGCAGCGTTGAGGACGACAGGGTCTATGGCTACACCTTC CSVEDDRVYGYTF
TRBJ2-7 TRBV4-3 . TRBD1 TGCGCCAGCAGCCAAGATCTCCCGGGACAGTCCTACGAGCAGTACTTC CASSQDLPGQSYEQYF
TRBJ2-6 TRBV5-1 . TRBD1 TGCGCCAGCAGCTTGGGACAGGGGGCGCCTGGGGCCAACGTCCTGACTTTC CASSLGQGAPGANVLTF
TRBJ1-1 TRBV5-1 . TRBD1 TGCGCCAGCGGAGACAGGGGGGCCGAAGCTTTCTTT CASGDRGAEAFF
TRBJ1-2 TRBV29-1 . . TGCAGCGTTCCCGGACAGCCGGGGGGCTACACCTTC CSVPGQPGGYTF
TRBJ2-1 TRBV11-3 . TRBD1 TGTGCCAGCAGCTTTTGGACAGGGGATTCTGGTGAGCAGTTCTTC CASSFWTGDSGEQFF
TRBJ2-7 TRBV6-5 once . TGTGCCAGCCAACAGGGCCCCGAGCAGTACTTC CASQQGPEQYF
TRBJ2-3 TRBV7-2 . . TGTGCCAGCAGCCCCCTGCTGGGGCCGTATAGCACAGATACGCAGTATTTT CASSPLLGPYSTDTQYF
TRBJ1-1 TRBV4-3 . . TGCGCCAGCAGCCAAGAGGGCAGGGGTAACACTGAAGCTTTCTTT CASSQEGRGNTEAFF
TRBJ2-2 TRBV6-6 . TRBD1 TGTGCCAGCAATGGAATGACAGGGGAATCCGGGGAGCTGTTTTTT CASNGMTGESGELFF
TRBJ1-6 TRBV7-9 . . TGTGCCAGCAGTACAGGCGATTATAATTCACCCCTCCACTTT CASSTGDYNSPLHF
TRBJ2-4 TRBV10-2 . TRBD1 TGCGCCAGCAGGGGACAGAGACTAGCCAAAAACATTCAGTACTTC CASRGQRLAKNIQYF
TRBJ2-7 TRBV27 . TRBD2 TGTGCCAGCAGTGTGGGGGGGACCTACGAGCAGTACTTC CASSVGGTYEQYF
TRBJ1-6 TRBV6-5 . TRBD1 TGTGCCAGCAGTTCCGACGGGACAGGGACTTCACCCCTCCACTTT CASSSDGTGTSPLHF
TRBJ1-2 TRBV14 . . TGTGCCAGCAGCCCCGACAGGAATGCTAACTATGGCTACACCTTC CASSPDRNANYGYTF
TRBJ1-2 TRBV10-3 . . TGTGCCATCAGTGGAAATCAGGTGGCAGGGGAATATGGCTACACCTTC CAISGNQVAGEYGYTF
TRBJ1-1 TRBV27 . TRBD1 TGTGCCAGCAGTTTCCAGGGGGCGGAAACTGAAGCTTTCTTT CASSFQGAETEAFF
TRBJ1-1 TRBV27 . . TGTGCCAGCAGTTTAACTCAGGTGAACACTGAAGCTTTCTTT CASSLTQVNTEAFF
TRBJ2-1 TRBV5-6 . TRBD1 TGTGCCAGCAGCGCAGGGGGAGCCTACAATGAGCAGTTCTTC CASSAGGAYNEQFF
TRBJ2-6 TRBV7-9 . TRBD1 TGTGCCACAAGCATTGGGACAGGGTCGTCTGGGGCCAACGTCCTGACTTTC CATSIGTGSSGANVLTF
TRBJ2-3 TRBV6-5 . . TGTGCCAGCAGAATTTCTACAGGGAAGAATACGCAGTATTTT CASRISTGKNTQYF
TRBJ2-7 TRBV15 once TRBD1 TGTGCCACCAGCTTGGGGGACAGTTCCTACGAGCAGTACTTC CATSLGDSSYEQYF
TRBJ1-3 TRBV19 . . TGTGCCAGTAGTATCGGGAGGCAATCTGGAAACACCATATATTTT CASSIGRQSGNTIYF
TRBJ1-1 TRBV9 . . TGTGCCAGCAGCACCTCGGGGGGGAACACTGAAGCTTTCTTT CASSTSGGNTEAFF
TRBJ1-2 TRBV6-5 . TRBD1 TGTGCCAGCAGTTCGCCGGGACAGAGAGACTATGGCTACACCTTC CASSSPGQRDYGYTF
TRBJ2-7 TRBV11-2 . TRBD2 TGTGCCAGCAGCCTAGGCCTAGCGGGGACCTACGAGCAGTACTTC CASSLGLAGTYEQYF
TRBJ2-2 TRBV7-6 . TRBD1 TGTGCCAGCAGCCCCGGCTATTCGGGACAGGGCTACACCGGGGAGCTGTTTTTT CASSPGYSGQGYTGELFF
TRBJ2-3 TRBV19 . TRBD1 TGTGCCAGTAGTATCAAGACAGGGCGCACAGATACGCAGTATTTT CASSIKTGRTDTQYF
TRBJ2-1 TRBV27 . TRBD1 TGTGCCAGCAGTTCCGGGACAGGGGGCTCCTACAATGAGCAGTTCTTC CASSSGTGGSYNEQFF
TRBJ1-2 TRBV19 . TRBD1 TGTGCCAGTCAAAACCCGGGACAGGACCTCTATGGCTACACCTTC CASQNPGQDLYGYTF